This is a list of T cell receptor beta chains from one sample in a study of blood T cell repertoires in COVID-19. The assay was immunoSEQ multiplex PCR, and TCRdb's table has in-frame clones only and misses some. The data show roughly 160,000 clones, approximately 86% seen once. The sequenced sample was peripheral blood. All receptors come from a man older than 75 with COVID-19, enrolled during active disease. The CDR3 runs from the conserved cysteine through the conserved F or W. The D gene is left open where the match is weak. Clone size is stated in some rows and not others, as once, few, many or a class when expanded.

>.|TRBV4-3|.|15|TRBJ1-5
CASSQDGRDNQPQHF
TGCGCCAGCAGCCAAGATGGCAGGGACAACCAGCCCCAGCATTTT
>TRBD2|TRBV4-3|.|15|TRBJ2-7
CASSQVAGEHYEQYF
TGCGCCAGCAGCCAAGTGGCGGGGGAACACTACGAGCAGTACTTC
>.|TRBV28|.|14|TRBJ2-2
CASSSGQRNGELFF
TGTGCCAGCAGTAGCGGACAGAGGAACGGGGAGCTGTTTTTT
>.|TRBV6-6|.|13|TRBJ1-2
CASKVEGGYGYTF
TGTGCCAGCAAAGTGGAAGGCGGATATGGCTACACCTTC
>.|TRBV5-3|.|15|TRBJ2-7
CARSLRQATRCEQYF
TGTGCCAGAAGCCTCCGACAGGCTACAAGGTGCGAGCAGTACTTC
>.|TRBV13|.|15|TRBJ1-5
CASRFTGGGNQPQHF
TGTGCCAGCAGGTTCACCGGGGGTGGCAATCAGCCCCAGCATTTT
>TRBD2|TRBV6-6|.|15|TRBJ2-1
CASSYRAGGDNEQFF
TGTGCCAGCAGTTACCGGGCGGGGGGGGACAATGAGCAGTTCTTC
>.|TRBV27|.|14|TRBJ1-1
CASSFLNRDTEAFF
TGTGCCAGCAGTTTCCTTAACAGGGACACTGAAGCTTTCTTT
>TRBD2|TRBV6-5|.|16|TRBJ2-3
CASSSAKRGNTDTQYF
TGTGCCAGCAGTTCCGCCAAGCGGGGTAACACAGATACGCAGTATTTT
>.|TRBV28|.|13|TRBJ2-3
CASSLWAEDTQYF
TGTGCCAGCAGTTTATGGGCAGAAGATACGCAGTATTTT
>TRBD1|TRBV5-4|.|14|TRBJ1-2
CASSGTGGNYGYTF
TGTGCCAGCAGCGGGACAGGGGGTAACTATGGCTACACCTTC
>.|TRBV6-2/TRBV6-3|.|15|TRBJ1-1
CASSYVPRLDTEAFF
TGTGCCAGCAGTTACGTACCGCGGTTGGACACTGAAGCTTTCTTT
>TRBD2|TRBV7-9|.|16|TRBJ2-5
CASSSRLAGGRETQYF
TGTGCCAGCAGCTCCAGACTAGCGGGGGGCAGAGAGACCCAGTACTTC
>TRBD1|TRBV5-4|many|15|TRBJ1-4
CASSLTGGRNEKLFF
TGTGCCAGCAGCTTGACAGGGGGCAGGAATGAAAAACTGTTTTTT
>TRBD1|TRBV9|.|15|TRBJ1-4
CASSVTGQNNEKLFF
TGTGCCAGCAGCGTTACGGGACAGAATAATGAAAAACTGTTTTTT
>TRBD1|TRBV2|.|14|TRBJ2-7
CASSDRGLRYEQYF
TGTGCCAGCAGTGACAGGGGGCTGAGGTACGAGCAGTACTTC
>.|TRBV28|.|15|TRBJ1-5
CASSFQGSPNQPQHF
TGTGCCAGCAGTTTTCAGGGATCCCCCAATCAGCCCCAGCATTTT
>.|TRBV19|once|17|TRBJ2-3
CASSIIAQVASTDTQYF
TGTGCCAGTAGTATAATAGCGCAGGTCGCTAGCACAGATACGCAGTATTTT
>TRBD1|TRBV6-5|once|15|TRBJ1-2
CASSSRDRGRGGYTF
TGTGCCAGCAGCTCCCGGGACAGGGGGCGAGGTGGCTACACCTTC
>.|TRBV6-5|.|14|TRBJ1-5
CASSHSTSNQPQHF
TGTGCCAGCAGCCACAGTACTAGCAATCAGCCCCAGCATTTT
>.|TRBV2|.|14|TRBJ1-1
CASSPITGNTEAFF
TGTGCCAGCAGCCCCATAACAGGGAACACTGAAGCTTTCTTT
>.|TRBV5-6|few|15|TRBJ1-1
CASSPGTGQWSKAFF
TGTGCCAGCAGCCCGGGGACCGGACAGTGGTCGAAAGCTTTCTTT
>TRBD1|TRBV2|.|16|TRBJ1-6
CASSEDGTGWNSPLHF
TGTGCCAGCAGTGAAGACGGGACAGGGTGGAATTCACCCCTCCACTTT
>.|TRBV6-5|.|14|TRBJ1-3
CASRDLYSGNTIYF
TGTGCCAGCAGGGACTTGTACTCTGGAAACACCATATATTTT
>.|TRBV10-3|.|15|TRBJ1-1
CAISRRGEGDTEAFF
TGTGCCATCAGTCGCCGGGGGGAGGGTGACACTGAAGCTTTCTTT
>TRBD1|TRBV6-2/TRBV6-3|.|15|TRBJ2-2
CASSPGTANTGELFF
TGTGCCAGCAGCCCTGGGACAGCGAACACCGGGGAGCTGTTTTTT
>.|TRBV11-2|few|15|TRBJ2-6
CASSRESSGANVLTF
TGTGCCAGCAGCAGGGAGAGCTCTGGGGCCAACGTCCTGACTTTC
>.|TRBV12-3/TRBV12-4|.|13|TRBJ2-5
CASSPGQKETQYF
TGTGCCAGCAGTCCCGGACAGAAAGAGACCCAGTACTTC
>.|TRBV9|.|13|TRBJ1-1
CASSAEENTEAFF
TGTGCCAGCAGCGCTGAGGAGAACACTGAAGCTTTCTTT
>TRBD2|TRBV6-2/TRBV6-3|.|15|TRBJ2-7
CASSRPSGLVYEQYF
TGTGCCAGCAGCCGACCCTCCGGACTAGTCTACGAGCAGTACTTC
>.|TRBV14|.|17|TRBJ2-1
CASSPGTLGRDYNEQFF
TGTGCCAGCAGCCCTGGGACACTTGGGAGGGATTACAATGAGCAGTTCTTC
>.|TRBV19|.|16|TRBJ1-4
CASARGGAGYLEKLFF
TGTGCCAGCGCCCGGGGGGGCGCCGGGTATCTGGAAAAACTGTTTTTT
>TRBD1|TRBV9|.|14|TRBJ1-3
CASSEQGAGNTIYF
TGTGCCAGCAGCGAGCAGGGGGCCGGAAACACCATATATTTT
>.|TRBV18|.|15|TRBJ1-1
CASSPPSTGFGEAFF
TGTGCCAGCTCACCACCGTCTACAGGGTTCGGTGAAGCTTTCTTT
>TRBD1|TRBV5-1|.|13|TRBJ1-1
CASSGTGESEAFF
TGCGCCAGCAGCGGGACAGGTGAGTCTGAAGCTTTCTTT
>TRBD1|TRBV6-5|once|15|TRBJ2-7
CASSTTTGAAYEQYF
TGTGCCAGCAGCACCACAACAGGGGCAGCCTACGAGCAGTACTTC
>.|TRBV6-5|.|15|TRBJ1-1
CASSYLGQGNTEAFF
TGTGCCAGCAGTTACCTGGGACAAGGGAACACTGAAGCTTTCTTT
>.|TRBV29-1|once|15|TRBJ1-2
CSVEDSPGYGYGYTF
TGCAGCGTTGAAGATTCTCCGGGGTATGGGTATGGCTACACCTTC
>TRBD2|TRBV2|.|13|TRBJ2-5
CAGTSGGRETQYF
TGTGCCGGAACTAGCGGGGGGCGGGAGACCCAGTACTTC
>.|TRBV2|once|10|TRBJ1-4
CASSVEKLFF
TGTGCCAGCAGCGTGGAAAAACTGTTTTTT
>TRBD2|TRBV9|.|16|TRBJ2-7
CASSVAGTSGTYEQYF
TGTGCCAGCAGCGTAGCCGGGACTAGCGGTACCTACGAGCAGTACTTC